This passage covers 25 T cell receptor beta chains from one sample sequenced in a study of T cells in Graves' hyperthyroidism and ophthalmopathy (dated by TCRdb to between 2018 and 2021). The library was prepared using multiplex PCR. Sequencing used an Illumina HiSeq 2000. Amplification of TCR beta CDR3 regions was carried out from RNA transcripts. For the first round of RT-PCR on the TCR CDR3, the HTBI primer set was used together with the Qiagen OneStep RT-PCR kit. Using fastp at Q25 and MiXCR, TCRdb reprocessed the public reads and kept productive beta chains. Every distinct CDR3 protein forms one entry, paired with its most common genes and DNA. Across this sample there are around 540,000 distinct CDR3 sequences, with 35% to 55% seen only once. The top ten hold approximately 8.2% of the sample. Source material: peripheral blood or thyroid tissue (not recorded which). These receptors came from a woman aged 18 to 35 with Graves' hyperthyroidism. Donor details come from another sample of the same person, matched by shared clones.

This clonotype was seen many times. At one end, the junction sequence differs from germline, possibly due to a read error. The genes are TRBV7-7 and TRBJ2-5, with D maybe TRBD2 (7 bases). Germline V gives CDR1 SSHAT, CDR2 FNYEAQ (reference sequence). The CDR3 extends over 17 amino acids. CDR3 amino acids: CASSLHPGGQAQETQYF. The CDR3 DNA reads TGTGCTAGCAGCTTACACCCGGGGGGACAAGCGCAAGAGACCCAGTACTTC.

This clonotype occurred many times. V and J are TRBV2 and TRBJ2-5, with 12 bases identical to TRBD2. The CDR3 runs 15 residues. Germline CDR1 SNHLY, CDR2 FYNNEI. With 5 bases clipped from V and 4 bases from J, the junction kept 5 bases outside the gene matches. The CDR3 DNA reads TGTGCCAGCAGTCGGACTAGCGGGACGGGAGAGACCCAGTACTTC. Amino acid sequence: CASSRTSGTGETQYF.

The chain's CDR3 is CASRSQGVEEKLFF. CDR3 coding DNA: TGTGCCAGCAGATCACAGGGGGTGGAGGAAAAACTGTTTTTT. This rearrangement joins TRBV7-2 to TRBJ1-4, with 8 bases fitting TRBD1. V shed 6 bases and J 8 bases; nucleotides not matched to a gene: 8. Per germline, CDR1 SGHTA and CDR2 FQGNSA. The CDR3 runs to 14 residues. Together with reference TRBV7-2 and TRBJ1-4, the CDR3 gives the full variable domain: GAGVSQSPSNKVTEKGKDVELRCDPISGHTALYWYRQSLGQGLEFLIYFQGNSAPDKSGLPSDRFSAERTGGSVSTLTIQRTQQEDSAVYLCASRSQGVEEKLFFGSGTQLSVL.

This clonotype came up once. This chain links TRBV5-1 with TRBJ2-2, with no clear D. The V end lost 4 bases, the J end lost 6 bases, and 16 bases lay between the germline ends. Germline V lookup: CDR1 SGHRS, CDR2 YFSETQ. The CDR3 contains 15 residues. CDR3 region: CASSQSPSLAGELFF. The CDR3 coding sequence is TGCGCCAGCAGCCAATCTCCCAGTCTGGCCGGGGAGCTGTTTTTT.

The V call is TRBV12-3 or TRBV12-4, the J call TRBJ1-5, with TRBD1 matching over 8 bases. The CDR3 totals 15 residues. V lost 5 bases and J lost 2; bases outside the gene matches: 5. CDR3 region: CASSPDRGGNQPQHF. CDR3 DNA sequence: TGTGCCAGCAGTCCCGACAGGGGAGGCAATCAGCCCCAGCATTTT.

The CDR3 protein is CASSVGEDRPNTEAFF. The CDR3 coding sequence is TGTGCCAGCAGCGTAGGAGAGGACAGGCCGAACACTGAAGCTTTCTTT. J is TRBJ1-1 and V is TRBV9, with 7 bases fitting TRBD1. The CDR3 spans 16 residues. Per germline, CDR1 SGDLS and CDR2 YYNGEE. J lost 1 base, V lost 0 bases, and 6 bases had no gene match.

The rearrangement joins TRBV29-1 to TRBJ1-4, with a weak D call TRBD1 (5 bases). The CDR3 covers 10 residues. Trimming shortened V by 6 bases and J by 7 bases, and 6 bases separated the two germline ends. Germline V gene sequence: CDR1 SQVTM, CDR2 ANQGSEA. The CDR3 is CSVGGEKLFF. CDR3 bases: TGCAGCGTGGGGGGTGAAAAACTGTTTTTT.

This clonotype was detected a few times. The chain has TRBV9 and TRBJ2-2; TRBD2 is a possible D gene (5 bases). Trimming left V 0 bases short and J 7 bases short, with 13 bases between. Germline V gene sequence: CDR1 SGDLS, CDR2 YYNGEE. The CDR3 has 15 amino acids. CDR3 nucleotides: TGTGCCAGCAGCGTAGTGACCGGGATGGGCGGGGAGCTGTTTTTT. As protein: CASSVVTGMGGELFF.

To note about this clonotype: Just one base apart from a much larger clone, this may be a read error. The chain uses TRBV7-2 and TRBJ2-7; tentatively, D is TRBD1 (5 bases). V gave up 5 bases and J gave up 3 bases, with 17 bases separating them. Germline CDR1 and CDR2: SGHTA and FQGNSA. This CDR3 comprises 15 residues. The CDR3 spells CASSPGAGSHYEQYF. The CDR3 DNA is TGTGCCAGCAGCCCTGGGGCAGGGTCCCACTACGAGCAGTACTTC.

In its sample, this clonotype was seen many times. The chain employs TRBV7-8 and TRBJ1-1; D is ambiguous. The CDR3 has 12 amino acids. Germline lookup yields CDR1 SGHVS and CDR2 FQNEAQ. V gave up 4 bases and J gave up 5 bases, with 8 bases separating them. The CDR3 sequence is CASSSIRTEAFF. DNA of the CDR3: TGTGCCAGCAGCTCGATAAGGACTGAAGCTTTCTTT.

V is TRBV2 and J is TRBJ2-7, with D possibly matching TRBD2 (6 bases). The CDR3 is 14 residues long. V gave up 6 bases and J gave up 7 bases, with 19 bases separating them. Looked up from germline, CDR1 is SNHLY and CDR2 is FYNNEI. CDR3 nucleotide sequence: TGTGCCAGCAGGTCCCGGGACTCCGTAGGGGAGCAGTACTTC. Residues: CASRSRDSVGEQYF.

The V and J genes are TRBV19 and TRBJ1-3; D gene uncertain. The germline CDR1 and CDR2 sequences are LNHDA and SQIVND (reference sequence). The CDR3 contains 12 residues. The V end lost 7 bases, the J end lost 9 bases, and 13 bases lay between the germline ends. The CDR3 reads CASNGAETTIYF. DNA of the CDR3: TGTGCCAGTAATGGAGCGGAGACCACCATATATTTT.

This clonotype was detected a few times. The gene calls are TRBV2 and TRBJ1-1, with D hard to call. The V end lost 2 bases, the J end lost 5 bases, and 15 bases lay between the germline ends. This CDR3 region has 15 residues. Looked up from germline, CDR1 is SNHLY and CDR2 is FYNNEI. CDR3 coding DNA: TGTGCCAGCAGTGAAAACTCGCGGGGTAGGACTGAAGCTTTCTTT. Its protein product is CASSENSRGRTEAFF.

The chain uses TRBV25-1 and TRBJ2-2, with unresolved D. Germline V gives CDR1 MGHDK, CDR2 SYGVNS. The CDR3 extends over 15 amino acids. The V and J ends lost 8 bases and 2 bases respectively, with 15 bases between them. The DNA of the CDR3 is TGTGCCAGCGGGGTTTCGAGCCAAAACACCGGGGAGCTGTTTTTT. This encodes CASGVSSQNTGELFF.

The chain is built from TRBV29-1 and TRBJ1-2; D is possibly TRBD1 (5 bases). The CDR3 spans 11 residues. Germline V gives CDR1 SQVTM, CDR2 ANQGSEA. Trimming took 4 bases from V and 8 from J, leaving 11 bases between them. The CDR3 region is CSVVAEGGYTF. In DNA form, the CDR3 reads TGCAGCGTTGTTGCGGAGGGGGGCTACACCTTC.

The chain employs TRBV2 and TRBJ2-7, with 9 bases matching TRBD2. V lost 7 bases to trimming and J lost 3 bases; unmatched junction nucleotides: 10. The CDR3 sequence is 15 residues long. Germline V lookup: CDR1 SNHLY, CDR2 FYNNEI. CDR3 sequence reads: CASIWGAGGGYEQYF. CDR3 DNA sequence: TGTGCCAGCATCTGGGGAGCGGGAGGTGGCTACGAGCAGTACTTC.

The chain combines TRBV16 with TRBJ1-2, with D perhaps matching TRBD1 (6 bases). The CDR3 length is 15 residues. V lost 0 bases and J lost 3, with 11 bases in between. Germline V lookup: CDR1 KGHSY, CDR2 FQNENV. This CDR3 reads CASSQSAAGDYGYTF. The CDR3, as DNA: TGTGCCAGCAGCCAATCTGCTGCAGGGGACTATGGCTACACCTTC.

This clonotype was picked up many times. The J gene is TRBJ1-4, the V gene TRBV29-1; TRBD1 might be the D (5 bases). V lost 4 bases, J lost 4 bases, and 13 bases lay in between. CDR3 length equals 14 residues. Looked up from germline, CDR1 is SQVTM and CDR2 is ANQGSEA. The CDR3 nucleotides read TGCAGCGTTGGAGGGGTAGGCGTTAATGAAAAACTGTTTTTT. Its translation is CSVGGVGVNEKLFF.

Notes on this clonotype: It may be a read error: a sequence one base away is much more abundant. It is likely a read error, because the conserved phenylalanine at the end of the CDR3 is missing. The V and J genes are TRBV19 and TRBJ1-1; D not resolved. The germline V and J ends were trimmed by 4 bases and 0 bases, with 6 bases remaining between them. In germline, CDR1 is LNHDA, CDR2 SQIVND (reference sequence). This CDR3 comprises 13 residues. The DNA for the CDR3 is TGTGCCAGTAGTAGCAACCTGAACACTGAAGCTTTCCTT. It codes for CASSSNLNTEAFL.

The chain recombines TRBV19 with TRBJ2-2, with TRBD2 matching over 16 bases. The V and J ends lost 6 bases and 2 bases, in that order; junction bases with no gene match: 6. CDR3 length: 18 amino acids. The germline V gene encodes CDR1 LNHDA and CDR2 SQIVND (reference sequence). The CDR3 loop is CASSAGLAGGPNTGELFF. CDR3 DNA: TGTGCCAGTAGCGCGGGACTAGCGGGGGGGCCAAACACCGGGGAGCTGTTTTTT.

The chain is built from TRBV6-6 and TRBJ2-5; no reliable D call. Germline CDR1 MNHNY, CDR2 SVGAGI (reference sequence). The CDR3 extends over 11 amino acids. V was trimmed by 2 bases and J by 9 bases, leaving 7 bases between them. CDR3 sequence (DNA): TGTGCCAGCAGTTACCGCCAGGCCCAGTACTTC. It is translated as CASSYRQAQYF.

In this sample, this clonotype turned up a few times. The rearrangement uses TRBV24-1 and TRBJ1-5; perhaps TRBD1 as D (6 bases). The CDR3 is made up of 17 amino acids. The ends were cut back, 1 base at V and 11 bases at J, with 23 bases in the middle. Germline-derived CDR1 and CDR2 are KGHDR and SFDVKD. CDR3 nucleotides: TGTGCCACCAGTGATTTTGGACGGGGGGGGCGGTTGGAGACCCAGCATTTT. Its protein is CATSDFGRGGRLETQHF.

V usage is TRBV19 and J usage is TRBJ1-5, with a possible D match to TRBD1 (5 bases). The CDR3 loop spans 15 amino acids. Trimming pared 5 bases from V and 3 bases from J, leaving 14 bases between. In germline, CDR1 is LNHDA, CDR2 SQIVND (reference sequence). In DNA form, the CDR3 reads TGTGCCAGTAGTGGAGAGAGGGGCCCCAATCAGCCCCAGCATTTT. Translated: CASSGERGPNQPQHF.

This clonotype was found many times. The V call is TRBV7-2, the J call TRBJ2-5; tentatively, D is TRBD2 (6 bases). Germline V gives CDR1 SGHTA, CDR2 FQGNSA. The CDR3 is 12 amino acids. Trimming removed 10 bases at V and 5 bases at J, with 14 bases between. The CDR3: CATGRSWETQYF. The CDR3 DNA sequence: TGTGCCACGGGGAGGAGCTGGGAGACCCAGTACTTC.

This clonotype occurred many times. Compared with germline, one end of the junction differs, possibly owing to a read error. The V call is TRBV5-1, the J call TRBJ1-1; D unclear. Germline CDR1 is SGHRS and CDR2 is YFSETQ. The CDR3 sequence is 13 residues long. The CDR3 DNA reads TGTGCCAGCAGCCCCCAATTGAACACTGAAGCTTTCTTT. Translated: CASSPQLNTEAFF.